The next 18 T cell receptor beta chains were all read from a single sample in a study of human T cells and chemical hapten exposure (dated by TCRdb to the early 2020s). The library came from RACE. The reads were generated on a NextSeq 500. The public reads were run again by TCRdb, first through fastp at Q25 and then through MiXCR, and only productive beta chains were kept. For every CDR3 protein sequence, its rows merge into one entry that carries the most common genes and DNA. The sample table lists some 97,000 distinct CDR3 sequences, roughly a quarter of them with a count of one. The ten largest account for 10% of the sample. Interpreted using the paper, the time point label stands for: patch test 3, about 24 weeks after DPC sensitization. The label giving this sample's treatment or condition can be read as: therapeutic diphenylcyclopropenone sensitization with weekly scalp DPC. Sequenced material: whole blood, taken in connection with sensitization to the hapten diphenylcyclopropenone (DPC). The receptors come from a man aged 40-50 years with alopecia areata. Some clones in this sample may be carry-over from other donors' samples.

The chain links TRBV6-5 to TRBJ2-5; the match to TRBD2 covers 10 bases. Germline V gene data show CDR1 as MNHEY and CDR2 as SVGAGI. The CDR3 length is 16 residues. The ends lost 3 bases at V and 4 bases at J; junction bases unmatched: 8. This CDR3 is CASSYGTSVPLETQYF. The CDR3 coding sequence is TGTGCCAGCAGTTATGGGACTAGCGTACCCCTAGAGACCCAGTACTTC.

The chain links TRBV6-6 to TRBJ1-3; no reliable D call. Per the germline V gene, CDR1 is MNHNY and CDR2 is SVGAGI (reference sequence). Trimming stripped 2 bases from V and 0 bases from J, with 14 bases between. This CDR3 is built from 17 residues. CDR3 amino acids: CASSYDNERSSGNTIYF. The CDR3 coding sequence is TGTGCCAGCAGTTACGATAACGAGAGGAGCTCTGGAAACACCATATATTTT.

The DNA of the CDR3 is TGTGCCAGCAGTTTAGAAGGCCTAGCGGGATTCAAGTATGAGCAGTTCTTC. Amino acid sequence: CASSLEGLAGFKYEQFF. The rearrangement links TRBV12-3 or TRBV12-4 to TRBJ2-1, with 9 bases identical to TRBD2. The trim removed 1 base at V and 8 bases at J, leaving 12 bases unmatched. This CDR3 is 17 amino acids long.

This clonotype was seen only a few times. The chain carries TRBV13 and TRBJ2-7, with D possibly matching TRBD1 (6 bases). The CDR3 consists of 14 residues. Germline V gene lookup returns CDR1 PRHDT and CDR2 FYEKMQ (reference sequence). Deletions cut 5 bases from V and 0 bases from J, with 11 bases between. The DNA for the CDR3 is TGTGCCAGCAGCGCACACAGGGACTCCTACGAGCAGTACTTC. It specifies CASSAHRDSYEQYF.

This clonotype occurred once. The gene calls are TRBV12-3 or TRBV12-4 and TRBJ2-1; possibly TRBD1 for D (7 bases). V shed 6 bases and J shed 10 bases, with 16 bases lying between them. The CDR3 spans 13 residues. The CDR3 nucleotides are TGTGCCAGCAGCCGGGGGACAGTGCCCGAGCAGTTCTTC. Protein sequence: CASSRGTVPEQFF.

The sample holds a few counts of this clonotype. The V gene is TRBV27, the J gene TRBJ2-1; 11 bases fit TRBD2. The CDR3 sequence is 15 residues long. CDR1 and CDR2 from the germline V gene are MNHEY and SMNVEV (reference sequence). J gave up 7 bases and V 7 bases, and 9 bases lay outside the gene matches. CDR3 region: CASTPLAGVPNEQFF. CDR3 DNA: TGTGCCAGCACCCCACTAGCGGGAGTCCCTAATGAGCAGTTCTTC.

The chain recombines TRBV7-2 with TRBJ2-5; a weak D match, TRBD2 (5 bases). Deletions cut 1 base from V and 5 bases from J, with 11 bases between. The CDR3 is 14 amino acids. Germline lookup yields CDR1 SGHTA and CDR2 FQGNSA. CDR3 in amino acids: CASSLGLSGETQYF. The CDR3 DNA follows: TGTGCCAGCAGCTTAGGGCTATCGGGGGAGACCCAGTACTTC. The full variable domain, with the rest looked up from reference TRBV7-2 and TRBJ2-5, is GAGVSQSPSNKVTEKGKDVELRCDPISGHTALYWYRQSLGQGLEFLIYFQGNSAPDKSGLPSDRFSAERTGGSVSTLTIQRTQQEDSAVYLCASSLGLSGETQYFGPGTRLLVL.

A few counts support this clonotype. The V call is TRBV20-1, the J call TRBJ2-5, with unresolved D. Looked up from germline, CDR1 is DFQATT and CDR2 is SNEGSKA (reference sequence). V lost 6 bases and J 4 bases, leaving 9 bases between the germline ends. The CDR3 is 11 residues long. The CDR3 sequence is CSAEYGETQYF. The CDR3 DNA sequence: TGCAGTGCCGAGTACGGAGAGACCCAGTACTTC.

The chain links TRBV28 to TRBJ2-3, with TRBD2 matching 15 bases. The CDR3 runs to 17 residues. The V gene end was trimmed by 5 bases and the J gene end by 1 base; junction bases not matched to a gene: 4. The germline V gene has CDR1 MDHEN and CDR2 SYDVKM. The CDR3 DNA is TGTGCCAGCAGTCTTTGGACTAGCGGGAGGGGCACAGATACGCAGTATTTT. It yields the protein CASSLWTSGRGTDTQYF.

This clonotype was counted only a few times. This chain uses TRBV27 with TRBJ1-6, with TRBD1 matching 10 bases. The ends lost 4 bases at V and 9 bases at J; junction bases unmatched: 3. The CDR3 consists of 14 residues. Germline CDR1 MNHEY, CDR2 SMNVEV (reference sequence). This CDR3 reads CASSSRTGGSPLHF. The CDR3 DNA reads as TGTGCCAGCAGTTCTCGGACAGGGGGTTCACCCCTCCACTTT.

The chain recombines TRBV9 with TRBJ2-3; D may match TRBD1 or TRBD2 (5 bases each). The CDR3 runs 15 residues. The germline V gene encodes CDR1 SGDLS and CDR2 YYNGEE. V gave up 2 bases and J gave up 0 bases, with 10 bases separating them. DNA for the CDR3: TGTGCCAGCAGCGTGAGAGGGACGAGCACAGATACGCAGTATTTT. Its translation: CASSVRGTSTDTQYF. Based on the CDR3 plus reference TRBV9 and TRBJ2-3, the full variable domain is DSGVTQTPKHLITATGQRVTLRCSPRSGDLSVYWYQQSLDQGLQFLIQYYNGEERAKGNILERFSAQQFPDLHSELNLSSLELGDSALYFCASSVRGTSTDTQYFGPGTRLTVL.

CDR3 nucleotide sequence: TGTGCCAGCAGTATCGACAGGGAGGACACCGGGGAGCTGTTTTTT. Protein: CASSIDREDTGELFF. The chain employs TRBV12-3 or TRBV12-4 and TRBJ2-2; tentative D call: TRBD1 (7 bases). There are 15 residues in the CDR3. The V end lost 5 bases, the J end lost 3 bases, and 13 bases lay between the germline ends.

The chain employs TRBV15 and TRBJ2-7; no clear D. Deletions cut 4 bases from V and 4 bases from J, with 14 bases between. Germline-derived CDR1 and CDR2 are LNHNV and YYDKDF (reference sequence). CDR3 length: 14 amino acids. In DNA form, the CDR3 reads TGTGCCACCAGCACCCGGACGCCAGATTACGAGCAGTACTTC. Its translation is CATSTRTPDYEQYF. Together with reference TRBV15 and TRBJ2-7, the CDR3 gives the full variable domain: DAMVIQNPRYQVTQFGKPVTLSCSQTLNHNVMYWYQQKSSQAPKLLFHYYDKDFNNEADTPDNFQSRRPNTSFCFLDIRSPGLGDTAMYLCATSTRTPDYEQYFGPGTRLTVT.

This chain uses TRBV4-1 with TRBJ2-1; 8 nucleotides line up with TRBD1. J lost 9 bases, V lost 3 bases, and 4 bases had no gene match. From germline, CDR1 is MGHRA and CDR2 YSYEKL. The CDR3 runs 13 residues. This CDR3 is CASSQDRDVEQFF. CDR3 sequence (DNA): TGCGCCAGCAGCCAGGACAGGGACGTTGAGCAGTTCTTC.

This clonotype was observed a handful of times. V usage is TRBV12-3 or TRBV12-4 and J usage is TRBJ2-7; D is perhaps TRBD1 (5 bases). There are 14 residues in the CDR3. V lost 7 bases to trimming and J lost 3 bases, with 16 bases between them. The CDR3 loop is CASTHRPSLYEQYF. CDR3 coding DNA: TGTGCCAGCACCCACAGGCCCTCACTCTACGAGCAGTACTTC.

The sample holds a few counts of this clonotype. The chain has TRBV7-3 and TRBJ1-2, with D possibly TRBD1 on 6 matching bases. The germline V gene has CDR1 SGHTA and CDR2 FQGTGA. V shed 5 bases and J shed 2 bases, with 12 bases lying between them. This CDR3 contains 14 residues. CDR3 nucleotides: TGTGCCAGCAGCCCCCGGACAGAGAACTATGGCTACACCTTC. Its protein product is CASSPRTENYGYTF.

V and J are TRBV4-2 and TRBJ2-3; D possibly corresponds to TRBD1 (5 bases). This CDR3 region has 15 residues. Germline CDR1 is LGHNA and CDR2 is YNFKEQ. The V end was cut by 1 base, the J end by 6 bases, with 14 bases between. The chain's CDR3 is CASSQGHGQGDTQYF. CDR3 sequence (DNA): TGTGCCAGCAGCCAAGGCCACGGGCAGGGTGATACGCAGTATTTT.

The V call is TRBV6-2 or TRBV6-3, the J call TRBJ1-5; 8 bases match TRBD1. V shed 7 bases and J 3 bases; nucleotides not matched to a gene: 8. The length of the CDR3 is 15 residues. Germline CDR1 reads MNHEY; CDR2 reads SVGEGT. The CDR3 reads CASTTGDRYNQPQHF. DNA of the CDR3: TGTGCCAGCACCACAGGGGACAGGTACAATCAGCCCCAGCATTTT.